The next 11 T cell receptor beta chains were all read from a single sample in a study of T cells in Graves' hyperthyroidism and ophthalmopathy. RNA transcripts gave rise to amplified TCR beta CDR3 regions. RT-PCR in the first round (using the HTBI primer set) targeted the TCR CDR3. TCRdb independently ran MiXCR on the multiplex PCR reads; one entry per CDR3 protein. The data contain about 690,000 distinct CDR3 sequences, 17% of them singletons. The specimen was blood. These receptors were collected from a man aged 45-65 years with Graves' hyperthyroidism.

V usage is TRBV20-1 and J usage is TRBJ1-1; D remains ambiguous. Looked up from germline, CDR1 is DFQATT and CDR2 is SNEGSKA (reference sequence). The CDR3 has 11 residues. V shed 3 bases and J shed 8 bases, with 10 bases lying between them. CDR3 sequence reads: CSASTPGEAFF. CDR3 nucleotide sequence: TGCAGTGCTAGTACTCCAGGAGAAGCTTTCTTT.

The table lists this clonotype with a few counts. The J gene is TRBJ2-5, the V gene TRBV6-2 or TRBV6-3, with D possibly being TRBD1 (5 bases). Germline lookup yields CDR1 MNHEY and CDR2 SVGEGT. The CDR3 is 13 amino acids. Trimming removed 2 bases at V and 4 bases at J, with 8 bases between. CDR3 protein: CASSYLGAETQYF. CDR3 bases: TGTGCCAGCAGTTACCTTGGGGCAGAGACCCAGTACTTC.

Ten or more counts support this clonotype. This chain joins TRBV12-3 or TRBV12-4 and TRBJ2-7; unclear D gene. The V gene lost 6 bases and the J gene lost 6 bases, with 18 bases spanning the gap. There are 14 residues in the CDR3. The CDR3, as DNA: TGTGCCAGCAGCGACCACCCAGCCTCGGCCGAGCAGTACTTC. Translation gives CASSDHPASAEQYF.

This clonotype has a count of ten or more. The rearrangement uses TRBV5-1 and TRBJ2-3, with 8 bases that match TRBD2. V shed 4 bases, J shed 7 bases, and the junction held 17 bases outside the gene matches. Germline-derived CDR1 and CDR2 are SGHRS and YFSETQ. The CDR3 has 17 residues. CDR3 protein: CASSRGGTRNDLNTQYF. Here the CDR3 DNA reads TGCGCCAGCAGCCGTGGAGGGACTAGGAACGATTTAAATACGCAGTATTTT.

On this clonotype: One end of the junction is discordant with germline, which a read error may explain. The chain combines TRBV11-2 with TRBJ2-7; D is undetermined. The germline V gene encodes CDR1 SGHAT and CDR2 FQNNGV. This CDR3 contains 14 residues. The DNA of the CDR3 is TGTGCCAGCAACTTACAAGGCCCCCTCTACGAGCAGTACTTC. This gives the protein CASNLQGPLYEQYF.

This clonotype was recorded many times. The rearrangement uses TRBV5-1 and TRBJ1-1, with D unclear. CDR1 is SGHRS and CDR2 is YFSETQ in the germline V gene. The CDR3 runs to 15 residues. V gave up 4 bases and J gave up 7 bases, with 20 bases separating them. The CDR3 loop reads CASSHTIGREDEAFF. In nucleotides, the CDR3 is TGCGCCAGCAGCCATACAATAGGAAGGGAGGATGAAGCTTTCTTT.

Only a few counts were recorded for this clonotype. V usage is TRBV5-1 and J usage is TRBJ2-7, with 9 bases aligning to TRBD1. The germline V gene encodes CDR1 SGHRS and CDR2 YFSETQ. Losses at the gene ends were 0 bases for V and 4 bases for J; bases not matched to a gene: 5. The CDR3 is 15 amino acids. The CDR3 region has the DNA TGCGCCAGCAGCTTGGCCCCGACAGGGGGGTACGAGCAGTACTTC. Protein sequence: CASSLAPTGGYEQYF.

This clonotype came up many times. The chain has TRBV6-1 and TRBJ2-1, with 10 bases aligning to TRBD1. The germline V gene encodes CDR1 MNHNS and CDR2 SASEGT. This CDR3 comprises 16 residues. Trimming cost V 6 bases and J 6 bases; bases outside gene matches: 11. The CDR3 coding sequence is TGTGCCAGCAGGTCCACTCCGGGACAGGGGTTCAATGAGCAGTTCTTC. Its translation: CASRSTPGQGFNEQFF.

The V and J genes are TRBV7-9 and TRBJ2-1; maybe TRBD1 (5 bases). This CDR3 region has 15 residues. V was trimmed by 6 bases and J by 6 bases, leaving 18 bases between them. CDR1 and CDR2 from the germline V gene are SEHNR and FQNEAQ (reference sequence). The DNA of the CDR3 is TGTGCCAGCAGAACCTTTGGCGCTGGGGCCAATGAGCAGTTCTTC. Protein sequence: CASRTFGAGANEQFF.

V gene TRBV3-1 combines with J gene TRBJ2-3; 7 positions match TRBD2. V trimming: 2 bases; J trimming: 5 bases; junction bases outside the gene matches: 7. Germline CDR1 and CDR2: LGHDT and YNNKEL (reference sequence). The CDR3 sequence is 15 residues long. CDR3 residues: CASSQREGRGDTQYF. In DNA, the CDR3 is TGTGCCAGCAGCCAAAGGGAGGGCCGTGGAGATACGCAGTATTTT.

This rearrangement joins TRBV14 to TRBJ2-1; the D gene is possibly TRBD2 (5 bases). Per germline, CDR1 SGHDN and CDR2 FVKESK. This CDR3 is 16 amino acids long. V was pared by 0 bases and J by 2 bases, with 11 bases between. The DNA for the CDR3 is TGTGCCAGCAGCCAAGAGTCCGGGCGGGCCTACAATGAGCAGTTCTTC. As protein: CASSQESGRAYNEQFF.